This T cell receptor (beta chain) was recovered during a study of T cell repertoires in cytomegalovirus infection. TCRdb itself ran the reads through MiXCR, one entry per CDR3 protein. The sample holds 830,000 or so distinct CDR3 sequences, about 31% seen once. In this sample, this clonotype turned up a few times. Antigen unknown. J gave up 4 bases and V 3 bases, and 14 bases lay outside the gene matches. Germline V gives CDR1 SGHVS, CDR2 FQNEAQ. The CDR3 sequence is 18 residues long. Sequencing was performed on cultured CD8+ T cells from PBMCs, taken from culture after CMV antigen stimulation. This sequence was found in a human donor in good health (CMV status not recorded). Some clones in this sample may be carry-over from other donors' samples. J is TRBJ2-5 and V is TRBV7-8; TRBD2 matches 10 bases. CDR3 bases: TGTGCCAGCAGCTTTCCCTTGGGGCAAGCGGGGGGGACAGAGACCCAGTACTTC. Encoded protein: CASSFPLGQAGGTETQYF.